This T cell receptor beta chain emerged from a study of T cells after yellow fever vaccination. Findings of the study overall: Abundant contaminating clonotypes from the bulk population could appear in FACS-sorted repertoires. Subsequent to the booster, the majority of primary-vaccination clones reappeared (less than 97% CD4, more than 70% CD8).

CDR3 size: 14 residues. Looked up from germline, CDR1 is SGDLS and CDR2 is YYNGEE. The V end was cut by 4 bases, the J end by 0 bases, with 8 bases between. Turning to this clonotype: What it binds is unknown.

UMIs and a universal primer site were added when TCR cDNA was made by 5'RACE template switching. A single record per CDR3 protein comes from TCRdb applying MiXCR to the 5' RACE reads. The profile shows 500,000 to 650,000 distinct CDR3 sequences, about 14% of them singletons. This specimen consisted of PBMCs, obtained on the day of the yellow fever booster vaccination. This TCR was recovered from a young man who received the YFV17D yellow fever vaccine. The chain employs TRBV9 and TRBJ1-3; D unclear. CDR3 region: CASSYKVSGNTIYF. In DNA, the CDR3 is TGTGCCAGCAGCTACAAAGTCTCTGGAAACACCATATATTTT.